A single sample is the source of the 32 T cell receptor beta chains below, sequenced in a study of technical replicates of blood from a few donors. The table came from immunoSEQ multiplex PCR; TCRdb's copy has only in-frame clones and leaves some out. This repertoire shows around 100,000 clones, about 95% found once; its top ten account for 0.33%. What was sequenced was T cells isolated from PBMCs. The receptors shown here come from a human donor in good health.

The chain employs TRBV29-1 and TRBJ2-7, with D possibly TRBD1 on 5 matching bases. Germline V gives CDR1 SQVTM, CDR2 ANQGSEA. V lost 4 bases to trimming and J lost 5 bases, with 12 bases between them. The CDR3 sequence is 12 residues long. The CDR3 protein is CSVGSGLNEQYF. DNA of the CDR3: TGCAGCGTTGGTTCAGGGTTGAACGAGCAGTACTTC.

J is TRBJ2-7 and V is TRBV10-3, with 10 positions matching TRBD1. Germline lookup yields CDR1 ENHRY and CDR2 SYGVKD. CDR3 length: 13 residues. V was pared by 6 bases and J by 4 bases, with 3 bases of the junction left unmatched. CDR3 coding DNA: TGTGCCATCAGGGGGGACAGGGGATACGAGCAGTACTTC. This encodes CAIRGDRGYEQYF.

V gene TRBV9 combines with J gene TRBJ2-7, with TRBD1 matching over 8 bases. Unmatched junction bases numbered 5, after V lost 4 bases and J lost 2 bases. In germline, CDR1 is SGDLS, CDR2 YYNGEE. The CDR3 has 14 amino acids. The CDR3: CASSSSGGPYEQYF. The CDR3 region has the DNA TGTGCCAGCAGCTCTTCAGGGGGCCCCTACGAGCAGTACTTC.

The gene calls are TRBV27 and TRBJ2-2; D not certain. Trimming cost V 2 bases and J 4 bases, with 14 bases left between them. The CDR3 length is 16 residues. Germline-derived CDR1 and CDR2 are MNHEY and SMNVEV (reference sequence). The chain's CDR3 is CASSLGVDMVTGELFF. CDR3 nucleotide sequence: TGTGCCAGCAGTTTAGGCGTAGACATGGTCACCGGGGAGCTGTTTTTT.

This CDR3 is CASSTVGGPFEQFF. The CDR3 DNA reads as TGTGCCAGTAGTACGGTGGGAGGGCCATTTGAGCAGTTCTTC. This chain joins TRBV19 and TRBJ2-1; TRBD2 matches at 7 bases. Trimming at V came to 4 bases and at J to 9 bases, leaving 9 bases not matched to a gene. The germline V gene has CDR1 LNHDA and CDR2 SQIVND (reference sequence). CDR3 length: 14 residues.

The chain uses TRBV6-5 and TRBJ2-7; TRBD1 matches 9 bases. J lost 3 bases, V lost 6 bases, and 9 bases had no gene match. CDR1 is MNHEY, CDR2 SVGAGI, per germline. CDR3 length equals 15 residues. The chain's CDR3 is CASREPGQGYYEQYF. Written as DNA, the CDR3 is TGTGCCAGCAGAGAACCGGGACAGGGTTACTACGAGCAGTACTTC.

This clone showed up just once. The rearrangement joins TRBV19 to TRBJ2-1; the D gene is possibly TRBD2 (6 bases). The CDR3 is made up of 16 amino acids. V shed 4 bases and J shed 7 bases, with 20 bases lying between them. Germline values: CDR1 LNHDA, CDR2 SQIVND (reference sequence). CDR3 bases: TGTGCCAGTAGTAGGGCCCACGCGGGACGAAGGAATGAGCAGTTCTTC. This encodes CASSRAHAGRRNEQFF.

This chain connects TRBV2 to TRBJ2-5; 12 bases fit TRBD2. This CDR3 comprises 13 residues. Germline CDR1 reads SNHLY; CDR2 reads FYNNEI. V was clipped by 8 bases and J by 4 bases; unmatched bases: 2. This CDR3 is CASSGLAGETQYF. Here the CDR3 DNA reads TGTGCCAGCTCGGGACTAGCGGGAGAGACCCAGTACTTC.

The gene calls are TRBV5-6 and TRBJ2-7, with 9 nucleotides matching TRBD1. Trimming at V came to 1 base and at J to 12 bases, leaving 8 bases not matched to a gene. This CDR3 is built from 13 residues. The germline V gene has CDR1 SGHDT and CDR2 YYEEEE. The DNA for the CDR3 is TGTGCCAGCAGCTTGTACAGGGGGCTATTTGGGTACTTC. Residues: CASSLYRGLFGYF.

This sequence joins TRBV30 and TRBJ2-5; 7 bases line up with TRBD2. CDR3 length: 14 residues. The V gene's germline CDR1 is GTSNPN and CDR2 SVGIG (reference sequence). J was trimmed by 2 bases and V by 3 bases; bases with no gene match: 6. In nucleotides, the CDR3 is TGTGCCTGGAGGGGCGGGAGCTTGCAAGAGACCCAGTACTTC. The encoded protein is CAWRGGSLQETQYF. Drawing the rest from reference TRBV30 and TRBJ2-5, the complete variable domain is SQTIHQWPATLVQPVGSPLSLECTVEGTSNPNLYWYRQAAGRGLQLLFYSVGIGQISSEVPQNLSASRPQDRQFILSSKKLLLSDSGFYLCAWRGGSLQETQYFGPGTRLLVL.

The V gene is TRBV7-9, the J gene TRBJ2-1, with 10 bases lining up with TRBD2. Germline V gene sequence: CDR1 SEHNR, CDR2 FQNEAQ (reference sequence). J gave up 4 bases and V 2 bases, and 5 bases lay outside the gene matches. The CDR3 length is 16 residues. The CDR3 nucleotides are TGTGCCAGCAGCTTATTCGCTAGCGGGGGATACAATGAGCAGTTCTTC. This translates into CASSLFASGGYNEQFF.

This chain joins TRBV7-9 and TRBJ2-7, with TRBD1 identical over 7 bases. The germline V gene has CDR1 SEHNR and CDR2 FQNEAQ (reference sequence). Trimming removed 5 bases from V and 3 bases from J; junction bases left unmatched: 7. The CDR3 is 14 amino acids. CDR3 protein: CASSAWDSLYEQYF. The CDR3 bases are TGTGCCAGCAGCGCATGGGACAGTCTCTACGAGCAGTACTTC.

The chain employs TRBV13 and TRBJ2-3, with 8 nucleotides matching TRBD1. This CDR3 is built from 15 residues. Per the germline V gene, CDR1 is PRHDT and CDR2 is FYEKMQ (reference sequence). V lost 0 bases to trimming and J lost 2 bases; unmatched junction nucleotides: 1. CDR3 sequence (DNA): TGTGCCAGCAGCTTAGGGGACAGGGACACAGATACGCAGTATTTT. Translating it yields CASSLGDRDTDTQYF.

The CDR3 nucleotides are TGTGCCAGCAGCCCGACGTTGGGGCTGGACACTGAAGCTTTCTTT. Translation gives CASSPTLGLDTEAFF. The genes are TRBV7-9 and TRBJ1-1, with D possibly TRBD1 on 5 matching bases. The germline V gene encodes CDR1 SEHNR and CDR2 FQNEAQ (reference sequence). CDR3 length: 15 residues. The V and J ends lost 5 bases and 3 bases respectively, with 16 bases between them.

In its sample, this clone was seen once. The chain carries TRBV7-9 and TRBJ1-4; D call uncertain. The CDR3 contains 13 residues. Germline V gene data show CDR1 as SEHNR and CDR2 as FQNEAQ (reference sequence). V was shortened by 2 bases and J by 5 bases, with 6 bases between the two germline ends. This chain's CDR3 is CASSLIQNEKLFF. CDR3 nucleotide sequence: TGTGCCAGCAGCTTAATCCAGAATGAAAAACTGTTTTTT.

This sequence joins TRBV6-5 and TRBJ1-2; the D is unclear. From germline, CDR1 is MNHEY and CDR2 SVGAGI. With 0 bases removed from V and 4 bases from J, the gap between germline ends came to 6 bases. CDR3 length: 13 amino acids. In DNA form, the CDR3 reads TGTGCCAGCAGTTACTCAAATAGCTATGGCTACACCTTC. It is translated as CASSYSNSYGYTF.

The chain uses TRBV4-1 and TRBJ2-2; D is undetermined. The CDR3 loop spans 14 amino acids. With 0 bases removed from V and 6 bases from J, the gap between germline ends came to 8 bases. Germline loops: CDR1 MGHRA, CDR2 YSYEKL. Written as DNA, the CDR3 is TGCGCCAGCAGCCAAGATGGAGTAGCCGGGGAGCTGTTTTTT. Amino acid sequence: CASSQDGVAGELFF.

The chain uses TRBV10-1 and TRBJ2-2; 8 bases are shared with TRBD1. CDR3 size: 13 residues. After removal of 5 bases from V and 6 bases from J, the junction contained 2 bases not matched to a gene. Germline assignment: CDR1 WNHNN and CDR2 SYGVQD (reference sequence). This CDR3 reads CASSRTGPGELFF. The CDR3 DNA is TGCGCCAGCAGTCGGACAGGGCCCGGGGAGCTGTTTTTT.

The chain is built from TRBV19 and TRBJ1-5; D may be TRBD1 (5 bases). Germline values: CDR1 LNHDA, CDR2 SQIVND (reference sequence). This CDR3 spans 12 amino acids. V lost 8 bases, J lost 2 bases, and 7 bases lay in between. The CDR3 DNA reads TGTGCCAGTGTACAGGGCAATCAGCCCCAGCATTTT. Its translation is CASVQGNQPQHF.

The chain recombines TRBV5-1 with TRBJ1-2; a weak D match, TRBD1 (6 bases). Germline lookup yields CDR1 SGHRS and CDR2 YFSETQ. V lost 0 bases, J lost 8 bases, and 11 bases lay in between. The CDR3 totals 13 residues. The chain's CDR3 is CASSLAGDTGYTF. The CDR3 DNA reads as TGCGCCAGCAGCTTGGCCGGGGACACGGGCTACACCTTC. The entire variable domain, with the rest obtained from reference TRBV5-1 and TRBJ1-2, is as follows: KAGVTQTPRYLIKTRGQQVTLSCSPISGHRSVSWYQQTPGQGLQFLFEYFSETQRNKGNFPGRFSGRQFSNSRSEMNVSTLELGDSALYLCASSLAGDTGYTFGSGTRLTVV.

The chain recombines TRBV4-3 with TRBJ2-1; TRBD2 matches 11 bases. The CDR3 spans 17 residues. In germline, CDR1 is LGHNA, CDR2 YSLEER. V lost 1 base, J lost 5 bases, and 7 bases stayed unmatched. The chain's CDR3 is CASSQGQGLAEHNEQFF. In DNA form, the CDR3 reads TGCGCCAGCAGCCAAGGCCAGGGACTAGCGGAACACAATGAGCAGTTCTTC.

This clone came up a few times. The chain couples TRBV7-6 to TRBJ2-7; 7 bases fit TRBD1. Trimming at V came to 5 bases and at J to 4 bases, leaving 5 bases not matched to a gene. The CDR3 is 13 amino acids. Germline V gene lookup returns CDR1 SGHVS and CDR2 FNYEAQ. CDR3 loop: CASSPETGYEQYF. CDR3 nucleotide sequence: TGTGCCAGCAGCCCGGAGACAGGGTACGAGCAGTACTTC.

The chain has TRBV6-1 and TRBJ1-4; 8 bases are a match to TRBD1. The J segment lost 0 bases and the V segment lost 4 bases, leaving 4 bases of the junction unmatched. Germline values: CDR1 MNHNS, CDR2 SASEGT. The CDR3 length is 16 residues. CDR3 DNA sequence: TGTGCCAGCAGTGGGGACAGGCCTGCAACTAATGAAAAACTGTTTTTT. Protein sequence: CASSGDRPATNEKLFF.

This chain links TRBV18 with TRBJ1-5, with 9 nucleotides matching TRBD1. This CDR3 contains 14 residues. The germline V gene has CDR1 KGHSH and CDR2 LQKENI. J was trimmed by 7 bases and V by 4 bases; bases with no gene match: 5. The CDR3 reads CASSLGTGNQPQHF. The CDR3 DNA reads TGTGCCAGCTCACTAGGGACAGGGAACCAGCCCCAGCATTTT.

The chain is built from TRBV28 and TRBJ1-1; D uncertain. Trimming removed 5 bases at V and 5 bases at J, with 6 bases between. Germline CDR1 is MDHEN and CDR2 is SYDVKM. This CDR3 comprises 11 residues. The CDR3 sequence is CASSRRTEAFF. The CDR3 nucleotides read TGTGCCAGCAGTCGGAGGACTGAAGCTTTCTTT.

V gene TRBV30 combines with J gene TRBJ2-7; 7 bases are a match to TRBD1. This CDR3 has 13 residues. Germline V CDR1 and CDR2: GTSNPN, SVGIG (reference sequence). Germline trimming cut 5 bases from V and 7 bases from J; bases unmatched to any gene: 11. The CDR3 sequence is CAWRTGGPEEQYF. The CDR3 bases are TGTGCCTGGCGGACAGGTGGGCCTGAAGAGCAGTACTTC.

This chain joins TRBV4-1 and TRBJ2-1; maybe TRBD1 (5 bases). CDR1 is MGHRA, CDR2 YSYEKL, per germline. This CDR3 spans 14 amino acids. Trimming pared 1 base from V and 2 bases from J, leaving 6 bases between. DNA of the CDR3: TGCGCCAGCAGCCAAGCGGACACCTACAATGAGCAGTTCTTC. It specifies CASSQADTYNEQFF.

The rearrangement uses TRBV7-2 and TRBJ2-7; 10 nucleotides line up with TRBD2. The CDR3 loop spans 16 amino acids. J lost 4 bases, V lost 1 base, and 7 bases had no gene match. Looked up from germline, CDR1 is SGHTA and CDR2 is FQGNSA. The CDR3 sequence is CASSLEVSGRSYEQYF. In nucleotides, the CDR3 is TGTGCCAGCAGCTTAGAGGTTAGCGGGAGGAGTTACGAGCAGTACTTC.

The chain couples TRBV7-9 to TRBJ2-7, with 8 bases lining up with TRBD2. The CDR3 runs 17 residues. J lost 0 bases, V lost 5 bases, and 12 bases had no gene match. Germline CDR1 and CDR2: SEHNR and FQNEAQ (reference sequence). The CDR3 DNA sequence: TGTGCCAGCAGCGCCACGTCCAGGACTAGCATCTCCTACGAGCAGTACTTC. This sequence encodes CASSATSRTSISYEQYF.

The V call is TRBV2, the J call TRBJ2-5; weak D call: TRBD2 (6 bases). The V gene lost 11 bases and the J gene lost 4 bases, with 14 bases spanning the gap. The CDR3 totals 12 residues. The germline V gene has CDR1 SNHLY and CDR2 FYNNEI. DNA of the CDR3: TGTGCCGCCCGGGACTTGAGAGAGACCCAGTACTTC. Protein sequence: CAARDLRETQYF.

This chain uses TRBV18 with TRBJ2-5; D might be TRBD2 (5 bases). CDR1 and CDR2 (germline): KGHSH, LQKENI. V lost 4 bases and J lost 1, with 10 bases in between. The CDR3 runs 14 residues. The CDR3 here is CASSQGSGQETQYF. CDR3 in DNA: TGTGCCAGCTCACAAGGGAGCGGCCAAGAGACCCAGTACTTC.

The CDR3, as DNA: TGTGCCTGGAGTCGCGGGAGTAATAGCAATGAGCAGTTCTTC. This gives the protein CAWSRGSNSNEQFF. This chain connects TRBV30 to TRBJ2-1; 7 nucleotides line up with TRBD2. The CDR3 contains 14 residues. J gave up 6 bases and V 2 bases, and 7 bases lay outside the gene matches. Per the germline V gene, CDR1 is GTSNPN and CDR2 is SVGIG (reference sequence). The whole variable domain, remainder taken from reference TRBV30 and TRBJ2-1, is SQTIHQWPATLVQPVGSPLSLECTVEGTSNPNLYWYRQAAGRGLQLLFYSVGIGQISSEVPQNLSASRPQDRQFILSSKKLLLSDSGFYLCAWSRGSNSNEQFFGPGTRLTVL.